Below are 30 T cell receptor beta chains sequenced from a single sample in a study of T cell changes during pregnancy in multiple sclerosis. The repertoire was sequenced with immunoSEQ multiplex PCR; TCRdb's copy has only in-frame clones and lacks some. The sample lists around 130,000 clones; over 85% were seen once. The specimen comprised peripheral blood, sampled before pregnancy. These receptor sequences come from a female donor with multiple sclerosis, enrolled in a pregnancy study.

The V call is TRBV2, the J call TRBJ2-3, with 8 nucleotides matching TRBD1. The junction had 5 bases not matched to a gene; V was cut back by 6 bases and J by 3 bases. In germline, CDR1 is SNHLY, CDR2 FYNNEI. The CDR3 spans 14 residues. CDR3 amino acids: CASRVGQGTDTQYF. The CDR3 DNA reads TGTGCCAGCAGGGTTGGACAGGGAACAGATACGCAGTATTTT.

The chain links TRBV6-5 to TRBJ2-7, with TRBD2 matching 11 bases. This CDR3 has 14 residues. Germline V gives CDR1 MNHEY, CDR2 SVGAGI. V shed 8 bases and J 2 bases; nucleotides not matched to a gene: 5. The CDR3 DNA reads as TGTGCCAGCCTGGTAGCGGGAGGGCCCTACGAGCAGTACTTC. Encoded protein: CASLVAGGPYEQYF.

This rearrangement joins TRBV7-2 to TRBJ2-1; D remains unclear. The CDR3 runs 16 residues. CDR1 is SGHTA, CDR2 FQGNSA, per germline. V was pared by 2 bases and J by 0 bases, with 11 bases between. The CDR3 DNA sequence: TGTGCCAGCAGCTTAAGCCGGCGGAGCTCCTACAATGAGCAGTTCTTC. Residues: CASSLSRRSSYNEQFF.

Here the CDR3 DNA reads TGTGCCAGCAGGTGGGGAGGGCGTTCAGTACCCCTCCACTTT. Its translation is CASRWGGRSVPLHF. The chain is built from TRBV6-1 and TRBJ1-6; D remains unclear. The CDR3 contains 14 residues. V lost 6 bases to trimming and J lost 12 bases, with 18 bases between them. CDR1 MNHNS and CDR2 SASEGT come from the germline V gene.

This chain joins TRBV27 and TRBJ2-7; D uncertain. Germline V lookup: CDR1 MNHEY, CDR2 SMNVEV (reference sequence). Trimming shortened V by 2 bases and J by 3 bases, and 8 bases separated the two germline ends. CDR3 length: 13 amino acids. The CDR3 DNA follows: TGTGCCAGCAGTTTAGATACGCGCTACGAGCAGTACTTC. It codes for CASSLDTRYEQYF.

The CDR3 DNA is TGCGCCAGCAGCCAAGAGGGACAGGGGCTAAGTCCCCTTATAGTCCAAAAGCAGTACTTC. This sequence encodes CASSQEGQGLSPLIVQKQYF. The rearrangement links TRBV4-1 to TRBJ2-7, with 10 bases identical to TRBD1. The CDR3 loop spans 20 amino acids. V lost 0 bases to trimming and J lost 8 bases; unmatched junction nucleotides: 22. Germline CDR1 and CDR2: MGHRA and YSYEKL.

The chain joins TRBV5-5 to TRBJ2-1, with 7 bases that match TRBD2. V shed 4 bases, J shed 0 bases, and the junction held 7 bases outside the gene matches. CDR1 SGHKS and CDR2 YYEKEE come from the germline V gene (reference sequence). The CDR3 spans 16 residues. The CDR3 is CASSPRLAASYNEQFF. In DNA, the CDR3 is TGTGCCAGCAGCCCCCGGCTAGCGGCCTCCTACAATGAGCAGTTCTTC.

The rearrangement uses TRBV28 and TRBJ2-1, with D perhaps TRBD2 (6 bases). Per the germline V gene, CDR1 is MDHEN and CDR2 is SYDVKM. Trimming stripped 7 bases from V and 8 bases from J, with 15 bases between. This CDR3 has 13 amino acids. Here the CDR3 DNA reads TGTGCCAGCATTGATAGCGGAAACTATGAGCAGTTCTTC. Translating it yields CASIDSGNYEQFF.

The chain combines TRBV27 with TRBJ1-1; 8 bases are shared with TRBD1. Germline assignment: CDR1 MNHEY and CDR2 SMNVEV (reference sequence). The V and J ends lost 1 base and 9 bases, in that order; junction bases with no gene match: 4. The CDR3 is made up of 13 amino acids. CDR3 DNA sequence: TGTGCCAGCAGTTTATTGGGACAGGACCAAGCTTTCTTT. This codes for CASSLLGQDQAFF.

CDR3: CASSLGHRAEQYF. CDR3 nucleotides: TGTGCCAGCAGTTTAGGCCACAGGGCCGAGCAGTACTTC. The rearrangement links TRBV27 to TRBJ2-7; D may be TRBD1 (6 bases). The CDR3 loop spans 13 amino acids. Trimming left V 2 bases short and J 6 bases short, with 11 bases between. Per the germline V gene, CDR1 is MNHEY and CDR2 is SMNVEV (reference sequence).

This chain connects TRBV18 to TRBJ2-7, with D maybe TRBD1 (6 bases). The CDR3 has 13 amino acids. Germline lookup yields CDR1 KGHSH and CDR2 LQKENI. The V end was cut by 4 bases, the J end by 6 bases, with 13 bases between. The CDR3 here is CASSHGTTSEQYF. The CDR3 coding sequence is TGTGCCAGCTCACACGGGACAACCTCCGAGCAGTACTTC.

This clone was found once. V and J are TRBV2 and TRBJ2-5; 7 positions agree with TRBD2. Per germline, CDR1 SNHLY and CDR2 FYNNEI. Trimming at V came to 8 bases and at J to 5 bases, leaving 11 bases not matched to a gene. CDR3 length equals 14 residues. CDR3 nucleotides: TGTGCCAGCGGAGGGGAGGGTCGGAGGGAGACCCAGTACTTC. It encodes CASGGEGRRETQYF.

This sequence joins TRBV28 and TRBJ2-7; 9 bases map to TRBD1. Trimming at V came to 7 bases and at J to 5 bases, leaving 3 bases not matched to a gene. Germline V gene sequence: CDR1 MDHEN, CDR2 SYDVKM. The CDR3 runs 12 residues. The CDR3 DNA reads TGTGCCAGCAAGGACAGGGGTCACGAGCAGTACTTC. The encoded protein is CASKDRGHEQYF.

The gene calls are TRBV7-2 and TRBJ2-1; TRBD2 agrees at 7 bases. Germline lookup yields CDR1 SGHTA and CDR2 FQGNSA. The CDR3 runs 16 residues. Germline trimming cut 2 bases from V and 4 bases from J; bases unmatched to any gene: 8. The CDR3 region has the DNA TGTGCCAGCAGCTTAAGCGCCCTAGCGGCGTACAATGAGCAGTTCTTC. Translation: CASSLSALAAYNEQFF.

The CDR3 DNA is TGTGCCAGCAGTTACAGGGGAGGCACCTACAATGAGCAGTTCTTC. It encodes CASSYRGGTYNEQFF. The chain carries TRBV6-5 and TRBJ2-1, with TRBD2 as a possible D gene (6 bases). This CDR3 comprises 15 residues. Germline CDR1 MNHEY, CDR2 SVGAGI. V lost 2 bases and J lost 2, with 10 bases in between.

The chain has TRBV30 and TRBJ1-2; D not resolved. Trimming left V 5 bases short and J 4 bases short, with 14 bases between. Germline-derived CDR1 and CDR2 are GTSNPN and SVGIG (reference sequence). The CDR3 length is 13 residues. The CDR3 nucleotides are TGTGCCTGGGAATCCTCACGGGGCTATGGCTACACCTTC. Its translation is CAWESSRGYGYTF.

The chain links TRBV4-2 to TRBJ2-2; possibly TRBD2 for D (5 bases). Trimming cost V 0 bases and J 7 bases, with 15 bases left between them. CDR3 size: 16 residues. Germline CDR1 LGHNA, CDR2 YNFKEQ. CDR3 sequence: CASSQDSGRTGGELFF. The CDR3 nucleotides are TGTGCCAGCAGCCAAGATAGTGGGAGAACGGGCGGGGAGCTGTTTTTT.

The genes are TRBV6-5 and TRBJ2-5; 10 nucleotides align to TRBD1. The DNA matches TRBJ2-7 better at its end, which makes the J call doubtful. CDR1 MNHEY and CDR2 SVGAGI come from the germline V gene. This CDR3 region has 15 residues. The CDR3 nucleotides are TGTGCCAGCAGTTACTCGACGGGACAGGGGAGCGAGCAGTACTTC. It is translated as CASSYSTGQGSEQYF.

V usage is TRBV19 and J usage is TRBJ2-5; 8 bases fit TRBD1. With V trimmed by 10 bases and J by 0 bases, 10 bases remained unmatched. CDR1 and CDR2 (germline): LNHDA, SQIVND (reference sequence). This CDR3 region has 15 residues. CDR3 in DNA: TGTGCCACTAGGGGAGACAGGGGAAACCAAGAGACCCAGTACTTC. Translation gives CATRGDRGNQETQYF.

The chain couples TRBV4-1 to TRBJ2-1; D is unresolved. The CDR3 sequence is 13 residues long. CDR1 and CDR2 from the germline V gene are MGHRA and YSYEKL. Deletions cut 2 bases from V and 3 bases from J, with 5 bases between. The CDR3 region has the DNA TGCGCCAGCAGCCAATTCTACTACAATGAGCAGTTCTTC. The encoded protein is CASSQFYYNEQFF.

In regard to this clone: The same CDR3 arises from other DNA sequences in this sample as well. The chain links TRBV5-1 to TRBJ1-1, with a possible D match to TRBD1 (5 bases). With 0 bases removed from V and 0 bases from J, the gap between germline ends came to 9 bases. The length of the CDR3 is 15 residues. CDR1 and CDR2 from the germline V gene are SGHRS and YFSETQ. In DNA, the CDR3 is TGCGCCAGCAGCTTGGATAGGGGAATGAACACTGAAGCTTTCTTT. This gives the protein CASSLDRGMNTEAFF.

The chain uses TRBV28 and TRBJ2-7; D might be TRBD1 (5 bases). The CDR3 consists of 13 residues. Trimming stripped 5 bases from V and 4 bases from J, with 12 bases between. CDR1 is MDHEN and CDR2 is SYDVKM in the germline V gene. The DNA of the CDR3 is TGTGCCAGCAGTCGCCCAGCAGGGTACGAGCAGTACTTC. This gives the protein CASSRPAGYEQYF. Full variable domain (remainder filled in from reference TRBV28 and TRBJ2-7): DVKVTQSSRYLVKRTGEKVFLECVQDMDHENMFWYRQDPGLGLRLIYFSYDVKMKEKGDIPEGYSVSREKKERFSLILESASTNQTSMYLCASSRPAGYEQYFGPGTRLTVT.

The chain joins TRBV5-8 to TRBJ1-1; 9 nucleotides match TRBD1. V shed 3 bases and J 4 bases; nucleotides not matched to a gene: 13. The CDR3 totals 17 residues. Germline values: CDR1 SGHTS, CDR2 YDEGEE. The CDR3 region has the DNA TGTGCCAGCAGCTCCAGCGTCCTACAGGGGGCTTTCACTGAAGCTTTCTTT. This translates into CASSSSVLQGAFTEAFF.

V usage is TRBV10-3 and J usage is TRBJ2-2; D gene unclear. Germline CDR1 and CDR2: ENHRY and SYGVKD. The V and J ends lost 0 bases and 5 bases respectively, with 10 bases between them. The CDR3 spans 15 residues. The CDR3 DNA is TGTGCCATCAGTGAGTCAACGGGTCGGACCGGGGAGCTGTTTTTT. This translates into CAISESTGRTGELFF.

The chain carries TRBV6-5 and TRBJ1-3; a possible D gene is TRBD1 (5 bases). Germline V gene data show CDR1 as MNHEY and CDR2 as SVGAGI. The CDR3 is made up of 15 amino acids. The ends were cut back, 8 bases at V and 7 bases at J, with 21 bases in the middle. The CDR3 here is CASFRRDWGSNTIYF. In DNA form, the CDR3 reads TGTGCCAGCTTCCGAAGGGACTGGGGATCGAACACCATATATTTT.

The rearrangement uses TRBV7-9 and TRBJ2-6, with D possibly matching TRBD1 (5 bases). Germline V lookup: CDR1 SEHNR, CDR2 FQNEAQ (reference sequence). This CDR3 is built from 13 residues. The V and J ends lost 11 bases and 1 base respectively, with 9 bases between them. In DNA form, the CDR3 reads TGTGCCGTCAGGGATTCTGGGGCCAACGTCCTGACTTTC. Its translation: CAVRDSGANVLTF.

CDR3 sequence: CAISESREYEKLFF. The CDR3 DNA reads as TGTGCCATCAGTGAGTCCCGGGAATATGAAAAACTGTTTTTT. This chain joins TRBV10-3 and TRBJ1-4; no firm D call. The germline V and J ends were trimmed by 0 bases and 6 bases, with 8 bases remaining between them. The CDR3 totals 14 residues. Germline values: CDR1 ENHRY, CDR2 SYGVKD.

The chain has TRBV6-5 and TRBJ2-7; D is unclear. Trimming left V 4 bases short and J 5 bases short, with 18 bases between. The CDR3 length is 15 residues. Germline V gene sequence: CDR1 MNHEY, CDR2 SVGAGI. The CDR3 is CASSLNLDSPDEQYF. The DNA of the CDR3 is TGTGCCAGCAGTTTGAACCTGGATAGCCCGGACGAGCAGTACTTC.

V is TRBV10-3 and J is TRBJ1-5; possibly TRBD1 for D (5 bases). This CDR3 is 14 amino acids long. In germline, CDR1 is ENHRY, CDR2 SYGVKD. The V gene lost 3 bases and the J gene lost 11 bases, with 17 bases spanning the gap. The CDR3 here is CAISDPQGLGAQHF. CDR3 DNA: TGTGCCATCAGTGATCCCCAGGGACTCGGAGCCCAGCATTTT.

V is TRBV5-8 and J is TRBJ1-5; tentative D call: TRBD1 (5 bases). Deletions cut 4 bases from V and 4 bases from J, with 9 bases between. This CDR3 contains 13 residues. The germline V gene encodes CDR1 SGHTS and CDR2 YDEGEE. The DNA for the CDR3 is TGTGCCAGCAGCCGGACACGGAATCAGCCCCAGCATTTT. Protein product: CASSRTRNQPQHF.